Below, one T cell receptor (beta chain) is given with its context. Its antigen is still unknown. One entry per CDR3 protein, called by TCRdb with MiXCR from the PCR reads. The sample has roughly 50,000 distinct CDR3 sequences; more than 35% are singletons. The data derive from a study of molecular identifiers for immune sequencing clone quantification. Study summary: Across replicate runs, RNA obtained from approximately 20,000 or 100,000 naive CD8 cells was divided into five, with four undergoing sequencing.

Study-wide points: One cell's worth of spiked Jurkat TCR RNA was reportedly detectable among approximately 990,000 naive cells. Clones above 20 RNA copies contained over 98% of effector molecules and under 1% of naive molecules.

This receptor was identified in a human donor in good health. Some libraries in this study had Jurkat cell RNA spiked in. Sequencing was carried out using naive CD8+ T cells from blood, with Jurkat cell RNA spiked in. The subset denotes: FACS-sorted CD8+CD4-CCR7+CD45RA+ naive T cells.

CDR3 DNA: TGTGCCAGCAACCCTGGGGGACTAGGGTACAATGAGCAGTTCTTC. Translation gives CASNPGGLGYNEQFF. This sequence joins TRBV28 and TRBJ2-1, with 8 nucleotides matching TRBD2. J gave up 4 bases and V 7 bases, and 9 bases lay outside the gene matches. The CDR3 sequence is 15 residues long. Germline CDR1 MDHEN, CDR2 SYDVKM.